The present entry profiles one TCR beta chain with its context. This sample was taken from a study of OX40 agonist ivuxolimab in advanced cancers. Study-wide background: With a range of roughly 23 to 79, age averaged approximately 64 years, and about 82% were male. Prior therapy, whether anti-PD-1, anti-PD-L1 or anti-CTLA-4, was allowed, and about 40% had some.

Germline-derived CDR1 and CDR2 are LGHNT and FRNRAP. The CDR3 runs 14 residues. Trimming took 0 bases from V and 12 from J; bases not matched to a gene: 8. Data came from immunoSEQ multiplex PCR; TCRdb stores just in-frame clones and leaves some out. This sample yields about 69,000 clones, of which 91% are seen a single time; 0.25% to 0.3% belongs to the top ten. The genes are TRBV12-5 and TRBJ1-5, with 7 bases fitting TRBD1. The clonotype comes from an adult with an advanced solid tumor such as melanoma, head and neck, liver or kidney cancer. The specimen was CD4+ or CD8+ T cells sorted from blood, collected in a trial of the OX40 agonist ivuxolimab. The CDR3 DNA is TGTGCTAGTGGTTTGGTCCAGGGGCCAGGGGGCCAGCATTTT. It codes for CASGLVQGPGGQHF.